This is a list of T cell receptor beta chains from one sample in a study of beta chain features in type 1 diabetes. Only in-frame clones appear in the TCRdb table, and some are missing; sequencing was by immunoSEQ multiplex PCR. The data show fewer than 350,000 clones, approximately 8.1% seen once. The sample comprised central memory CD4+ T cells from blood. These receptor sequences come from a woman between 18 and 29 years old in good health. CDR3s include the opening cysteine and the closing phenylalanine or tryptophan. D genes are given only for firm matches. Clone sizes are given selectively: once, few, many, or a class where the clone is expanded.

j_gene	d_gene	abundance	v_gene	CDR3aa	CDR3nt
TRBJ1-2	.	few	TRBV6-5	CASSWGVNYGYTF	TGTGCCAGCAGCTGGGGCGTTAACTATGGCTACACCTTC
TRBJ2-3	.	.	TRBV6-6	CASKPGPTPDTQYF	TGTGCCAGCAAACCGGGCCCTACGCCGGATACGCAGTATTTT
TRBJ2-1	.	many	TRBV7-2	CASSLSTAGDYNEQFF	TGTGCCAGCAGCTTAAGTACGGCAGGGGATTACAATGAGCAGTTCTTC
TRBJ2-1	TRBD2	few	TRBV9	CASSVDGSGGFNEQFF	TGTGCCAGCAGCGTAGACGGCAGCGGGGGGTTCAATGAGCAGTTCTTC
TRBJ2-3	.	few	TRBV10-3	CAIRPTSTDTQYF	TGTGCCATCAGGCCGACTAGCACAGATACGCAGTATTTT
TRBJ2-5	.	.	TRBV29-1	CSGKDRKETQYF	TGCAGCGGAAAAGACAGGAAAGAGACCCAGTACTTC
TRBJ1-2	TRBD1	few	TRBV5-6	CASSLLRDRAFGYGYTF	TGTGCCAGCAGCTTGCTTCGGGACAGGGCTTTTGGCTATGGCTACACCTTC
TRBJ2-6	.	.	TRBV2	CASSERRPGANVLTF	TGTGCCAGCAGTGAACGGCGCCCCGGGGCCAACGTCCTGACTTTC
TRBJ2-5	.	few	TRBV7-2	CASSSGRRETQYF	TGTGCCAGCAGCTCGGGACGGCGGGAGACCCAGTACTTC
TRBJ1-4	.	few	TRBV29-1	CSVGHGPNEKLFF	TGCAGCGTCGGACACGGTCCGAATGAAAAACTGTTTTTT
TRBJ2-5	.	many	TRBV9	CASSPRGYQETQYF	TGTGCCAGCAGCCCCCGGGGGTACCAAGAGACCCAGTACTTC
TRBJ1-1	.	many	TRBV14	CASSQDWGEAFF	TGTGCCAGCAGCCAAGACTGGGGGGAAGCTTTCTTT
TRBJ2-1	TRBD2	.	TRBV4-3	CASSQGTSANNEQFF	TGCGCCAGCAGCCAAGGGACTAGCGCAAACAATGAGCAGTTCTTC
TRBJ1-3	.	few	TRBV18	CASSPTGTAGNTIYF	TGTGCCAGCTCACCAACCGGGACCGCTGGAAACACCATATATTTT
TRBJ2-7	.	.	TRBV7-2	CASSLRAGSQWNEQYF	TGTGCCAGCAGCTTAAGGGCGGGGAGTCAGTGGAACGAGCAGTACTTC
TRBJ1-1	.	.	TRBV5-1	CASSLDGVLNTEAFF	TGCGCCAGCAGCTTGGACGGGGTCCTGAACACTGAAGCTTTCTTT
TRBJ2-5	TRBD2	.	TRBV6-5	CASGGGQETQYF	TGTGCCAGCGGGGGGGGTCAAGAGACCCAGTACTTC